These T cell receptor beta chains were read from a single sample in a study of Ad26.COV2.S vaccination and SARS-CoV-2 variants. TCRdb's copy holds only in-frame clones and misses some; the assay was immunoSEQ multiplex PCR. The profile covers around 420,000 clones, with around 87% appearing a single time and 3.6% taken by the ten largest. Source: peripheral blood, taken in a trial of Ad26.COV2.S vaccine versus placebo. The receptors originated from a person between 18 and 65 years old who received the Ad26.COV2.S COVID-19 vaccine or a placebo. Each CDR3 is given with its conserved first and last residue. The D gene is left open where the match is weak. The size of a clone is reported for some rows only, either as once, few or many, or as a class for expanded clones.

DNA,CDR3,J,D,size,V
TGTGCCAGCAGTTACCTGGGTGGGGGTAATCAGCCCCAGCATTTT,CASSYLGGGNQPQHF,TRBJ1-5,-,few,TRBV6-2/TRBV6-3
TGTGCCAGCAGCTCCTCCCATAGCACAGATACGCAGTATTTT,CASSSSHSTDTQYF,TRBJ2-3,-,-,TRBV7-3
TGTGCCAGCAGTTTGAAAGCCAGAGGTCCCAACCCCCATAATTCACCCCTCCACTTT,CASSLKARGPNPHNSPLHF,TRBJ1-6,-,-,TRBV27
TGCGCCAGCAGCTTTCTCTCCTCGTCGTTGCCTAATGAGCAGTTCTTC,CASSFLSSSLPNEQFF,TRBJ2-1,-,-,TRBV5-1
TGTGCCAGCAGCGTAGAACCAGGGCGGCGCTACACCTTC,CASSVEPGRRYTF,TRBJ1-2,-,-,TRBV9
TGTGCCAGCGGGGCAAAATTCTACGAGCAGTACTTC,CASGAKFYEQYF,TRBJ2-7,-,few,TRBV7-9
TGTGCCACCAGCAGAGCACAGGGGAGCACAGATACGCAGTATTTT,CATSRAQGSTDTQYF,TRBJ2-3,TRBD1,-,TRBV15
TGTGCCAGCAGTTTGGGGGCATCGCGATACGGGCGGTCTGGGGCCAACGTCCTGACTTTC,CASSLGASRYGRSGANVLTF,TRBJ2-6,-,-,TRBV27
TGTGCCTGGAGTGTAAGGGGGCAGGAGACCCAGTACTTC,CAWSVRGQETQYF,TRBJ2-5,TRBD1,-,TRBV30
TGTGCCAGCAGTTTACAGGGTGGAGAGACCCAGTACTTC,CASSLQGGETQYF,TRBJ2-5,-,-,TRBV27
TGTGCCATCAGTGAGTCGGGCGGGGGGATGACGACTAGCACAGATACGCAGTATTTT,CAISESGGGMTTSTDTQYF,TRBJ2-3,TRBD2,-,TRBV10-3
TGTGCCAGCAGTTACCTTCAGGACAGGCGTTATGGCTACACCTTC,CASSYLQDRRYGYTF,TRBJ1-2,TRBD1,-,TRBV6-5
TGTGCCAGCAGCCCCTGGGGAGGCTCTGGGGCCAACGTCCTGACTTTC,CASSPWGGSGANVLTF,TRBJ2-6,-,-,TRBV9
TGTGCCAGCAGCCAAGTATGGTCTGAGACCCAGTACTTC,CASSQVWSETQYF,TRBJ2-5,-,-,TRBV3-1/TRBV3-2
TGTGCCAGCAGCAGAAGGGGGCAAACTGAAGCTTTCTTT,CASSRRGQTEAFF,TRBJ1-1,TRBD1,-,TRBV7-9
TGCGCCAGCAGCTTCGGGACGGTCTCCTACGAGCAGTACTTC,CASSFGTVSYEQYF,TRBJ2-7,-,-,TRBV5-1
TGTGCCAGCAGTCGGGACTCCCAAGAGACCCAGTACTTC,CASSRDSQETQYF,TRBJ2-5,-,-,TRBV28
TGTGCCAGCAGACTAGCGGGGAAAATCAGATCAGGCTACAATGAGCAGTTCTTC,CASRLAGKIRSGYNEQFF,TRBJ2-1,-,-,TRBV21-1
TGTGCCAGCAGCTTGGACAGTCGCACAGATACGCAGTATTTT,CASSLDSRTDTQYF,TRBJ2-3,-,-,TRBV5-5
TGTGCCAGCAGCTTGCCGGGGGCCGGGGAGACCCAGTACTTC,CASSLPGAGETQYF,TRBJ2-5,-,-,TRBV5-6
TGTGCCAGTAGTATGAGGACAGATTCACCCCTCCACTTT,CASSMRTDSPLHF,TRBJ1-6,-,-,TRBV19
TGTGCCAGCAGCGCCTCCCCCAGAGGGAACCAAGAGACCCAGTACTTC,CASSASPRGNQETQYF,TRBJ2-5,-,-,TRBV9
TGTGCCAGCAGCTTTACAGGGGGCTTCGGAAACACCATATATTTT,CASSFTGGFGNTIYF,TRBJ1-3,TRBD1,-,TRBV11-3
TGTGCCAGCAGTGAAGTGAAAGGAGGCACAGATACGCAGTATTTT,CASSEVKGGTDTQYF,TRBJ2-3,-,once,TRBV6-1
TGTGCCAGCAGCTACGGACAGGGTTCGGTCGCTGAAGCTTTCTTT,CASSYGQGSVAEAFF,TRBJ1-1,TRBD1,-,TRBV5-4
TGTGCCAGCAGTCCTACAGGAACCACGGATGAAGCTTTCTTT,CASSPTGTTDEAFF,TRBJ1-1,-,-,TRBV7-9
TGCGCCAGCAGTCACAGGGGGGTCCAAGAGACCCAGTACTTC,CASSHRGVQETQYF,TRBJ2-5,TRBD1,-,TRBV5-1
TGTGCCAGCAGGTACAGGGGGGCGAGAGAGACCCAGTACTTC,CASRYRGARETQYF,TRBJ2-5,TRBD1,-,TRBV6-2/TRBV6-3
TGTGCCACCAGTGAGAGGACAGGGTTGCAAGAGACCCAGTACTTC,CATSERTGLQETQYF,TRBJ2-5,TRBD1,-,TRBV24-1
TGTGCCAGCAGTTCTGAGGGGGTTGGGCAGCCCCAGCATTTT,CASSSEGVGQPQHF,TRBJ1-5,-,-,TRBV6-5
TGTGCCAGCAGCTTAGTTATAGCGGGGAACAATGAGCAGTTCTTC,CASSLVIAGNNEQFF,TRBJ2-1,TRBD2,-,TRBV11-1
TGTGCCAGCAGTTACTCGACCGCGGGAGTTCGCGAGCAGTTCTTC,CASSYSTAGVREQFF,TRBJ2-1,TRBD2,-,TRBV6-6
TGTGCCAGCAGTTACGGCGGGGTGGACAAAAACATTCAGTACTTC,CASSYGGVDKNIQYF,TRBJ2-4,-,-,TRBV6-2/TRBV6-3
TGTGCCAGCAGTCGGAGCAATCAGCCCCAGCATTTT,CASSRSNQPQHF,TRBJ1-5,-,-,TRBV27
TGTGCCAGCAGTCTAAGAAGACAGGGGGCCTACAATGAGCAGTTCTTC,CASSLRRQGAYNEQFF,TRBJ2-1,TRBD1,-,TRBV7-8
TGTGCCAGCAGTCGAAGCACAGATACGCAGTATTTT,CASSRSTDTQYF,TRBJ2-3,-,-,TRBV6-5
TGTGCCAGCAGTTACTCCGACCCCGGGCCCCAGCATTTT,CASSYSDPGPQHF,TRBJ1-5,-,once,TRBV6-2/TRBV6-3
TGTGCCAGTACCAGACAGGGGCAAACTGGGGCCAACGTCCTGACTTTC,CASTRQGQTGANVLTF,TRBJ2-6,TRBD1,-,TRBV19
TGTGCCAGCAGCGTCTTAGCGGGGGAAGTCGAGCAGTACTTC,CASSVLAGEVEQYF,TRBJ2-7,TRBD2,-,TRBV9
TGTGCCAGCCAGCGGACAGCGTACCAAGAGACCCAGTACTTC,CASQRTAYQETQYF,TRBJ2-5,-,-,TRBV2
TGTGCCAGCTCACCAGGTAGCTTCTACGAGCAGTACTTC,CASSPGSFYEQYF,TRBJ2-7,-,-,TRBV18
TGTGCCAGCAACGAGAGGCTCATGGAGACCCAGTACTTC,CASNERLMETQYF,TRBJ2-5,-,-,TRBV28
TGTGCCAGCAGTGACAGGGGTCTAGATGGCTACACCTTC,CASSDRGLDGYTF,TRBJ1-2,-,-,TRBV2
TGTGCCAGCAGTTCGGGGCCCTTCCAAGAGACCCAGTACTTC,CASSSGPFQETQYF,TRBJ2-5,-,-,TRBV7-3
TGTGCCAGCAGTTTAGCCGGGACAGGGCTTGCCCGATATTACGAGCAGTACTTC,CASSLAGTGLARYYEQYF,TRBJ2-7,TRBD1,-,TRBV27
TGTGCCAGCAGCGGGGGACAGTTAGGCACAGATACGCAGTATTTT,CASSGGQLGTDTQYF,TRBJ2-3,TRBD1,once,TRBV13
TGTGCCAGCAGTTCACCGCATAGCGGAAGCACAGATACGCAGTATTTT,CASSSPHSGSTDTQYF,TRBJ2-3,-,-,TRBV27
TGTGCCAGCAGCGCCGCGGGATCCTATAATTCACCCCTCCACTTT,CASSAAGSYNSPLHF,TRBJ1-6,-,-,TRBV7-3
TGTGCCAGCAGTTACCGCTCTTCCCGACAGGCTACAAAACTGTTTTTT,CASSYRSSRQATKLFF,TRBJ1-4,-,-,TRBV6-2/TRBV6-3
TGTGCCAGCAGTCACACCCCCCCGTGGGGGCTTAAGGGGGGCCCAACTAATGAAAAACTGTTTTTT,CASSHTPPWGLKGGPTNEKLFF,TRBJ1-4,-,-,TRBV28
TGTGCCAGCAGCTCCTCACAGGGGGCGAACACCGGGGAGCTGTTTTTT,CASSSSQGANTGELFF,TRBJ2-2,TRBD1,-,TRBV7-9